This TCR beta chain was profiled in a study of CD8 T cells in ankylosing spondylitis. Overall study findings and caveats: Relatively rare in peripheral blood, disease-linked clones were also CD8+. In ankylosing spondylitis patients, matched synovial fluid reportedly showed significant enrichment of disease-linked clones. Reactive arthritis synovial fluid and blood previously showed some of these motif variants.

Germline V CDR1 and CDR2: SQVTM, ANQGSEA. This CDR3 has 12 amino acids. Between the trimmed V and J ends, which lost 4 bases and 2 bases, there was a span of 9 bases. Quantitative 5'-RACE was performed with molecular barcodes, and it yielded the TCR beta libraries. Via MiXCR, TCRdb re-called the 5' RACE reads, giving one row per CDR3 protein. The sample lists approximately 240,000 distinct CDR3 sequences; about 10% were seen once. This clonotype showed up many times. Its antigen is unidentified. The sequence derives from a male donor with ankylosing spondylitis or in good health (not recorded which). The sequenced material came from blood, either unsorted or a sorted T cell fraction (not recorded which). The chain employs TRBV29-1 and TRBJ2-7; D remains unclear. For the CDR3, the DNA is TGCAGCGTTGGCACCTACCCCTACGAGCAGTACTTC. Residues: CSVGTYPYEQYF.